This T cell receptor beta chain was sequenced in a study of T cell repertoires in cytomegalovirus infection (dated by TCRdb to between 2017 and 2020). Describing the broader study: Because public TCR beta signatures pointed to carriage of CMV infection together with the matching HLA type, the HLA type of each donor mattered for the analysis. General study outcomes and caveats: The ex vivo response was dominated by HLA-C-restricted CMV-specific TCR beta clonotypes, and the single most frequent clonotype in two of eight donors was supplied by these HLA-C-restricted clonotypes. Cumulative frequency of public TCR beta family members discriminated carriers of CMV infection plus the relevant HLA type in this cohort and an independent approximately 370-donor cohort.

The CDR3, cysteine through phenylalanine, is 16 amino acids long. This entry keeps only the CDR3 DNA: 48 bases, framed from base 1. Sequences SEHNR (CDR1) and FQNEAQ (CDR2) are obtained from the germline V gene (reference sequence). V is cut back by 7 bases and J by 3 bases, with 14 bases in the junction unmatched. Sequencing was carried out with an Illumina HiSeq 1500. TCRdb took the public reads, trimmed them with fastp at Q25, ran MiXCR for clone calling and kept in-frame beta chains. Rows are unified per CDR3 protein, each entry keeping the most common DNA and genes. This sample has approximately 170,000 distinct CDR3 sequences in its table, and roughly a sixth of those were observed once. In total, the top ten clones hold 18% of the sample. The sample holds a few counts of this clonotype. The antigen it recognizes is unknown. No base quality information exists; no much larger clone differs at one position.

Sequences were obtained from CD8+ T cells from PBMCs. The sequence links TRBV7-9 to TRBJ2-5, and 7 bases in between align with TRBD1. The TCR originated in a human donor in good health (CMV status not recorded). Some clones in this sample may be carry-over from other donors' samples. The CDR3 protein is CASIDYRGPSEETQYF. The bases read TGTGCCAGCATCGACTACAGGGGTCCCAGTGAAGAGACCCAGTACTTC. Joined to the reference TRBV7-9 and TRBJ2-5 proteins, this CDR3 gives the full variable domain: DTGVSQNPRHKITKRGQNVTFRCDPISEHNRLYWYRQTLGQGPEFLTYFQNEAQLEKSRLLSDRFSAERPKGSFSTLEIQRTEQGDSAMYLCASIDYRGPSEETQYFGPGTRLLVL.